These T cell receptor beta chains were read from a single sample in a study of T cell repertoires in aging, cancer and after chemotherapy. TCRdb redid the calling of the multiplex PCR reads with MiXCR, one entry per CDR3 protein. The sample has 10,000 to 12,000 distinct CDR3 sequences; 32% are singletons. The specimen was blood. The receptors shown here come from a human donor in good health. Both conserved end residues are part of each CDR3. The D gene is left open where the match is weak. Clone size is shown for a subset of rows, as once, few, many or a class of expanded clone.

TRBD2,TRBV30,TRBJ2-1,17,few,CAWRELAGMSSYNEQFF,TGTGCCTGGAGGGAACTAGCGGGTATGAGCTCCTACAATGAGCAGTTCTTC
.,TRBV29-1,TRBJ2-3,12,medium-sized,CSVDPLGDTQYF,TGCAGCGTTGACCCCCTCGGGGATACGCAGTATTTT
.,TRBV29-1,TRBJ2-1,13,medium-sized,CSVARLLVHEQFF,TGCAGCGTTGCCCGCTTACTAGTTCATGAGCAGTTCTTC
.,TRBV6-5,TRBJ1-4,15,few,CASTPSGATNEKLFF,TGTGCCAGCACTCCTTCAGGGGCAACTAATGAAAAACTGTTTTTT
.,TRBV18,TRBJ1-2,13,few,CASSQQENYGYTF,TGTGCCAGCTCACAACAGGAGAACTATGGCTACACCTTC
.,TRBV5-1,TRBJ2-5,15,few,CASSLQEPTQETQYF,TGCGCCAGCAGCTTGCAGGAGCCGACCCAAGAGACCCAGTACTTC
TRBD1,TRBV5-1,TRBJ1-2,15,.,CASSSRQGTNYGYTF,TGCGCCAGCAGCTCAAGACAGGGAACTAACTATGGCTACACCTTC
TRBD1,TRBV11-2,TRBJ1-1,19,.,CASSLGWPGGPRPNTEAFF,TGTGCCAGCAGCTTAGGGTGGCCAGGGGGACCTAGACCTAACACTGAAGCTTTCTTT
TRBD1,TRBV24-1,TRBJ2-3,15,.,CATSDGTGGTDTQYF,TGTGCCACCAGTGATGGGACAGGGGGCACAGATACGCAGTATTTT
.,TRBV29-1,TRBJ2-7,13,medium-sized,CSVADGHLYEQYF,TGCAGCGTTGCAGATGGACACCTCTACGAGCAGTACTTC
TRBD1,TRBV6-5,TRBJ2-1,14,medium-sized,CASSRQGLGNEQFF,TGTGCCAGCAGTCGACAGGGGTTGGGGAATGAGCAGTTCTTC
.,TRBV6-2/TRBV6-3,TRBJ2-2,14,few,CASSYPISTGELFF,TGTGCCAGCAGTTACCCCATAAGCACCGGGGAGCTGTTTTTT
.,TRBV19,TRBJ2-1,16,.,CASSIRGALTWSEQFF,TGTGCCAGTAGTATTCGGGGGGCCTTAACGTGGAGTGAGCAGTTCTTC
.,TRBV12-3/TRBV12-4,TRBJ1-1,13,.,CASSLKENTEAFF,TGTGCCAGCAGTTTAAAGGAGAACACTGAAGCTTTCTTT
.,TRBV6-5,TRBJ1-2,13,.,CASRLGQFYGYTF,TGTGCCAGCAGGCTTGGACAGTTCTATGGCTACACCTTC
.,TRBV28,TRBJ1-6,15,.,CASSLWGAANSPLHF,TGTGCCAGCAGTTTATGGGGGGCGGCCAATTCACCCCTCCACTTT
.,TRBV18,TRBJ1-6,17,.,CASSPFRASEDNSPLHF,TGTGCCAGCTCACCTTTCCGGGCCTCCGAGGATAATTCACCCCTCCACTTT
TRBD2,TRBV29-1,TRBJ2-3,15,medium-sized,CSVEDLPLAGGTQYF,TGCAGCGTTGAAGATCTTCCGCTAGCGGGAGGCACGCAGTATTTT
.,TRBV12-3/TRBV12-4,TRBJ2-1,14,.,CASSLLGLYNEQFF,TGTGCCAGCAGTTTATTGGGCCTGTACAATGAGCAGTTCTTC
TRBD1,TRBV12-3/TRBV12-4,TRBJ1-2,13,few,CASRPQGFQGYTF,TGTGCCAGCAGACCACAGGGGTTTCAGGGCTACACCTTC
TRBD1,TRBV5-1,TRBJ1-2,13,.,CASSLGTEYGYTF,TGCGCCAGCAGTCTAGGGACAGAGTATGGCTACACCTTC
TRBD2,TRBV7-6,TRBJ2-1,18,.,CASSLGFGAASGSHEQFF,TGTGCCAGCAGCTTAGGATTCGGGGCGGCTAGCGGGAGTCATGAGCAGTTCTTC
.,TRBV15,TRBJ1-5,15,.,CATSRDRGWNQPQHF,TGTGCCACCAGCAGAGATCGGGGTTGGAATCAGCCCCAGCATTTT
.,TRBV11-3,TRBJ1-1,12,.,CASSLENTKAFF,TGTGCCAGCAGCTTAGAGAACACTAAAGCTTTCTTT
.,TRBV30,TRBJ1-5,14,.,CAWSVMGRRQPQHF,TGTGCCTGGAGTGTGATGGGGCGCCGGCAGCCCCAGCATTTT
.,TRBV6-5,TRBJ1-5,13,few,CASSRGPNQPQHF,TGTGCCAGCAGCCGGGGGCCGAATCAGCCCCAGCATTTT
TRBD2,TRBV12-3/TRBV12-4,TRBJ2-3,16,few,CASRVAGARSTDTQYF,TGTGCCAGCAGGGTAGCGGGAGCCCGTAGCACAGATACGCAGTATTTT
TRBD1,TRBV30,TRBJ1-5,12,few,CAWDRERQPQHF,TGTGCCTGGGACAGGGAACGTCAGCCCCAGCATTTT
TRBD1,TRBV29-1,TRBJ1-2,16,medium-sized,CSVDGQGRGGGYGYTF,TGCAGCGTAGACGGACAGGGTAGGGGTGGGGGCTATGGCTACACCTTC
TRBD1,TRBV18,TRBJ1-5,16,.,CASSHFGQGQDQPQHF,TGTGCCAGCTCACATTTCGGACAGGGACAGGATCAGCCCCAGCATTTT
.,TRBV30,TRBJ1-4,14,.,CAWSVLGSPEKLFF,TGTGCCTGGAGTGTACTGGGGAGCCCCGAAAAACTGTTTTTT
.,TRBV19,TRBJ2-7,14,.,CGSSMDSSSYEQYF,TGTGGTAGTAGTATGGACAGTAGTAGCTACGAGCAGTACTTC